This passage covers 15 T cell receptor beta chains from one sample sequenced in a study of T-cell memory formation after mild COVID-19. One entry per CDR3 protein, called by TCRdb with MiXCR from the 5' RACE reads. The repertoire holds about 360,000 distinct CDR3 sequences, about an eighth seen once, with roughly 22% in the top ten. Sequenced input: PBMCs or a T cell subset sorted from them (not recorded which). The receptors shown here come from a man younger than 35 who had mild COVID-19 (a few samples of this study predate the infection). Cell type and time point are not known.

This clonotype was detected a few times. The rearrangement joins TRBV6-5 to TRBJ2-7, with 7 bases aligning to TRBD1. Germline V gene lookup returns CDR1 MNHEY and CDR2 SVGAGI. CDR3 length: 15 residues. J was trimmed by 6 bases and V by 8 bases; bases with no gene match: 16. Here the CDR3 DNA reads TGTGCCAGCCTGACCTACAGGGGCGACTTCTCCGAGCAGTACTTC. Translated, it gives CASLTYRGDFSEQYF.

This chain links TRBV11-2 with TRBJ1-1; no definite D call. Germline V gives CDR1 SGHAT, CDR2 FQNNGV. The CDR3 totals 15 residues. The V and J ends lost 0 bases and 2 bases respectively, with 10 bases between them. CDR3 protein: CASSLELAGNTEAFF. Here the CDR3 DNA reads TGTGCCAGCAGCTTAGAACTAGCAGGAAACACTGAAGCTTTCTTT.

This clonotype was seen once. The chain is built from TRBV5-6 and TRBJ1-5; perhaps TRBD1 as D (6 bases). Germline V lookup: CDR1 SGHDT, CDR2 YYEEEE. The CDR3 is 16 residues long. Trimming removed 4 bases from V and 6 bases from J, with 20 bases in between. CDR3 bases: TGTGCCAGCAGCCTAGGAGGGGGGGCGAGGATTCAGCCCCAGCATTTT. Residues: CASSLGGGARIQPQHF.

The CDR3 DNA reads as TGTGCCAGCAGCTTGCGGCCCAACACAGATACGCAGTATTTT. Protein product: CASSLRPNTDTQYF. The chain recombines TRBV5-5 with TRBJ2-3; D is ambiguous. The V gene lost 1 base and the J gene lost 2 bases, with 8 bases spanning the gap. The length of the CDR3 is 14 residues. CDR1 and CDR2 from the germline V gene are SGHKS and YYEKEE (reference sequence).

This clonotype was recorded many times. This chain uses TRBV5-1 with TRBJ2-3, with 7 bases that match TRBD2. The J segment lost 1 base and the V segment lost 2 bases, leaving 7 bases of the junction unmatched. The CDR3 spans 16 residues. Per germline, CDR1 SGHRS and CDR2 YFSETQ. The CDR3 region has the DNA TGCGCCAGCAGCTTACCGATGGGAGGGGGCACAGATACGCAGTATTTT. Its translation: CASSLPMGGGTDTQYF.

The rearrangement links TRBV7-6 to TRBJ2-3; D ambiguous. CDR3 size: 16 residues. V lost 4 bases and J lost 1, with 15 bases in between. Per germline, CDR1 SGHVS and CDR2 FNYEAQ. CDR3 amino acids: CASSWNLLKGTDTQYF. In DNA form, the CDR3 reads TGTGCCAGCAGCTGGAACCTTCTAAAAGGCACAGATACGCAGTATTTT.

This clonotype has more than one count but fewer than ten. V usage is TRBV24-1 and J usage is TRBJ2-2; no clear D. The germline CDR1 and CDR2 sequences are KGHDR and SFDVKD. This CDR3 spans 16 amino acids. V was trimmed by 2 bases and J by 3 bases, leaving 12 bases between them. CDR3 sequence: CATSDSGMRDTGELFF. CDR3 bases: TGTGCCACCAGTGATTCTGGGATGCGAGACACCGGGGAGCTGTTTTTT.

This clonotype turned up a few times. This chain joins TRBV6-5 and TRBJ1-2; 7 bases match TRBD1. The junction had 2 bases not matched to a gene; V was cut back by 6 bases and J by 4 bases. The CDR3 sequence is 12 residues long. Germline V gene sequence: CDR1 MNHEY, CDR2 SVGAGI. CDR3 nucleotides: TGTGCCAGCAGACAGGGGATCTATGGCTACACCTTC. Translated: CASRQGIYGYTF.

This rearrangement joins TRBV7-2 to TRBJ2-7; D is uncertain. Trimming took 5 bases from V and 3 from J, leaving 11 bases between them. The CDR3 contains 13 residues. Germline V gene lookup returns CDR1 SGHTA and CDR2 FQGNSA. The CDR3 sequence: CASSVVGGYEQYV. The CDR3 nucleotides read TGTGCCAGCAGCGTGGTGGGCGGCTACGAGCAGTACGTC.

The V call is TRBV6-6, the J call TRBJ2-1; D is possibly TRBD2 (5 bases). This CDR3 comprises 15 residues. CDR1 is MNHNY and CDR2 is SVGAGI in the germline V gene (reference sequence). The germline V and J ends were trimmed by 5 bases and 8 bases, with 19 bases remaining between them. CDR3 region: CASSLSPLSGDEQFF. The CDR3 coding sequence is TGTGCCAGCAGTCTCTCCCCGTTAAGCGGCGATGAGCAGTTCTTC.

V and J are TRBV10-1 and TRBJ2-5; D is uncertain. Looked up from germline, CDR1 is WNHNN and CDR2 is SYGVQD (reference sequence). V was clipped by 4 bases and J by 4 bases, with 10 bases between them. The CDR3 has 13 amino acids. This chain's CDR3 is CASSGSDLETQYF. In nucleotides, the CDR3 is TGCGCCAGCAGTGGGTCGGATTTAGAGACCCAGTACTTC.

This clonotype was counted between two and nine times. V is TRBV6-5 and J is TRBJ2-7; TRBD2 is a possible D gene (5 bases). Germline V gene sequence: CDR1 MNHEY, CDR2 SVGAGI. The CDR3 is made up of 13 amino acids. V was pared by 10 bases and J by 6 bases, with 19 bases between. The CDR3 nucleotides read TGTGCCACCAAAGGAGGACGGGGTGGCGAGCAGTACTTC. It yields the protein CATKGGRGGEQYF.

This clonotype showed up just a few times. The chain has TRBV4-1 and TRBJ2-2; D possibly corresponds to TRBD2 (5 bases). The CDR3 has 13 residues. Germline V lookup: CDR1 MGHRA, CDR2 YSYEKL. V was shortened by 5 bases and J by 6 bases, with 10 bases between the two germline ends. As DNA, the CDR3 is TGCGCCAGCAGCTCGCTAGCCGCCGGGGAGCTGTTTTTT. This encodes CASSSLAAGELFF.

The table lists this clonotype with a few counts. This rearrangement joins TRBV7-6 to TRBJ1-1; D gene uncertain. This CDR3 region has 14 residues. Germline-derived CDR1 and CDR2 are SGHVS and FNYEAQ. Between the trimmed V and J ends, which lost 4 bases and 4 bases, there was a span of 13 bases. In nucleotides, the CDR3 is TGTGCCAGCAGCTCCAAGGACGGATTCACTGAAGCTTTCTTT. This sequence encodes CASSSKDGFTEAFF.

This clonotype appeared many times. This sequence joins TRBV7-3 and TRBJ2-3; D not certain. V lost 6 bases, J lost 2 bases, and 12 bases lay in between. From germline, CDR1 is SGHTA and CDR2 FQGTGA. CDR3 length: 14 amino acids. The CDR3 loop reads CASRMTGTTDTQYF. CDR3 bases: TGTGCCAGCAGGATGACCGGTACCACAGATACGCAGTATTTT.